Sequencing of this TCR beta chain was carried out in a study of vaccination and CD4 T cells after COVID-19. Treatment defined: approximately 9-day PBMC culture with coronavirus spike peptide pools or control peptides (ViraFEST assay). Prior to the COVID-19 pandemic (2011-2018), the unexposed donor's CD4+ T cells were collected. With the Oncomine TCR Beta short-read assay, DNA from cultured CD4+ T cells was sequenced. TCRdb reanalysed the PCR reads using MiXCR and keeps one entry per CDR3 protein. This sample has 8,400 or so distinct CDR3 sequences, with roughly 43% found just once. There are a few counts of this clonotype. What it recognizes is unknown. The length of the CDR3 is 16 residues. CDR1 and CDR2 from the germline V gene are SGHTA and FQGNSA. The ends were cut back, 0 bases at V and 1 base at J, with 12 bases in the middle.

The V gene is TRBV7-2, the J gene TRBJ1-1; D perhaps matches TRBD1 (6 bases). The sequencing input was CD4+ T cells from blood, cultured in vitro. This clonotype was obtained from a human donor in good health. CDR3: CASSLAPSTGNTEAFF. CDR3 bases: TGTGCCAGCAGCTTAGCGCCCTCGACAGGGAACACTGAAGCTTTCTTT.